The 31 T cell receptor beta chains presented below share a single source sample, sequenced in a study of cytomegalovirus exposure and HLA in healthy donors. The PCR was carried out with 60 Vbeta primers and 13 Jbeta primers. TCRdb's table, derived via immunoSEQ multiplex PCR, lists solely in-frame clones and lacks some. Of about 120,000 clones listed, roughly 69% are singletons. The sample comprised PBMCs. The receptors derive from a woman between 40 and 50 years old in good health and CMV-seropositive.

This chain joins TRBV5-4 and TRBJ2-1, with 7 nucleotides matching TRBD1. The V segment lost 2 bases and the J segment 9 bases; nucleotides outside the gene matches: 8. Per germline, CDR1 SGHNT and CDR2 YYREEE (reference sequence). The CDR3 has 14 residues. The CDR3 is CASSFRDRQGEQFF. DNA of the CDR3: TGTGCCAGCAGCTTCCGGGACCGACAGGGTGAGCAGTTCTTC.

The rearrangement joins TRBV7-8 to TRBJ2-5; D is uncertain. Germline-derived CDR1 and CDR2 are SGHVS and FQNEAQ. This CDR3 has 14 amino acids. V was shortened by 4 bases and J by 11 bases, with 20 bases between the two germline ends. In DNA, the CDR3 is TGTGCCAGCAGCTCCCCTACCACTACTAAGGAGCAGTACTTC. As protein: CASSSPTTTKEQYF.

In nucleotides, the CDR3 is TGTGCCAGTACCCCTGGACAGAAATTTACCTACGAGCAGTACTTC. This translates into CASTPGQKFTYEQYF. The chain combines TRBV19 with TRBJ2-7, with a weak D call TRBD1 (6 bases). This CDR3 is built from 15 residues. Germline-derived CDR1 and CDR2 are LNHDA and SQIVND (reference sequence). Trimming left V 7 bases short and J 2 bases short, with 18 bases between.

The genes are TRBV4-2 and TRBJ2-7; TRBD1 aligns across 9 bases. With 2 bases clipped from V and 5 bases from J, the junction kept 10 bases outside the gene matches. CDR1 LGHNA and CDR2 YNFKEQ come from the germline V gene. The CDR3 is 16 amino acids. CDR3 protein: CASSQRPGTGIHEQYF. Written as DNA, the CDR3 is TGTGCCAGCAGCCAAAGACCCGGGACAGGGATCCACGAGCAGTACTTC.

This clone was counted at least ten times. The CDR3 DNA sequence: TGTGCCAGCAGCTTATCCCTGGGACTGAGGGAAACCGGGGAGCTGTTTTTT. This gives the protein CASSLSLGLRETGELFF. The rearrangement joins TRBV11-3 to TRBJ2-2; the D gene is possibly TRBD2 (6 bases). The CDR3 has 17 residues. Germline loops: CDR1 SGHNT, CDR2 YENEEA. V lost 2 bases and J 5 bases, leaving 18 bases between the germline ends.

Of note for this clone: Additional DNA sequences in this sample encode the identical CDR3. The chain joins TRBV29-1 to TRBJ2-7; D possibly corresponds to TRBD2 (5 bases). The ends were cut back, 2 bases at V and 3 bases at J, with 5 bases in the middle. The CDR3 length is 11 residues. Germline V lookup: CDR1 SQVTM, CDR2 ANQGSEA. The CDR3: CSVERDYEQYF. The CDR3 DNA sequence: TGCAGCGTTGAACGGGACTACGAGCAGTACTTC.

V usage is TRBV7-2 and J usage is TRBJ1-2; TRBD1 is a possible D gene (6 bases). Trimming removed 2 bases from V and 8 bases from J, with 12 bases in between. The CDR3 has 13 residues. Per germline, CDR1 SGHTA and CDR2 FQGNSA. The CDR3 bases are TGTGCCAGCAGCTTAAGGGGGATAGACGGCTACACCTTC. It encodes CASSLRGIDGYTF.

The chain carries TRBV6-1 and TRBJ2-3, with TRBD2 matching 7 bases. The germline V gene has CDR1 MNHNS and CDR2 SASEGT. This CDR3 comprises 12 residues. With 6 bases clipped from V and 4 bases from J, the junction kept 1 base outside the gene matches. CDR3 in DNA: TGTGCCAGCAGACGGGGGGCAGATACGCAGTATTTT. Translated: CASRRGADTQYF.

The chain carries TRBV5-4 and TRBJ2-1; 7 nucleotides agree with TRBD2. CDR1 is SGHNT and CDR2 is YYREEE in the germline V gene (reference sequence). Trimming took 4 bases from V and 4 from J; bases not matched to a gene: 8. The CDR3 has 15 residues. The CDR3, as DNA: TGTGCCAGCAGCCCCGGGGGGAGCGAGTACAATGAGCAGTTCTTC. Translating gives CASSPGGSEYNEQFF.

The V gene is TRBV5-8, the J gene TRBJ1-3, with D tentatively TRBD1 (5 bases). V was clipped by 4 bases and J by 2 bases, with 19 bases between them. The CDR3 is made up of 17 amino acids. The germline CDR1 and CDR2 sequences are SGHTS and YDEGEE. The CDR3 DNA is TGTGCCAGCAGCCCCAAGACAGTCCACCCGACTGGAAACACCATATATTTT. Translating gives CASSPKTVHPTGNTIYF.

The chain links TRBV9 to TRBJ2-1, with D possibly matching TRBD2 (6 bases). The V gene lost 3 bases and the J gene lost 10 bases, with 17 bases spanning the gap. The CDR3 consists of 14 residues. Looked up from germline, CDR1 is SGDLS and CDR2 is YYNGEE. The CDR3 spells CASSALIGSGEQFF. CDR3 nucleotides: TGTGCCAGCAGCGCTCTTATCGGGAGCGGGGAGCAGTTCTTC.

This clone came up a few times. V gene TRBV4-3 combines with J gene TRBJ1-4; D is uncertain. With 3 bases removed from V and 6 bases from J, the gap between germline ends came to 14 bases. The CDR3 totals 15 residues. Germline V gene sequence: CDR1 LGHNA, CDR2 YSLEER. The chain's CDR3 is CASSQGGREYEKLFF. CDR3 coding DNA: TGCGCCAGCAGCCAGGGAGGCCGGGAGTATGAAAAACTGTTTTTT.

The chain couples TRBV2 to TRBJ2-1; D possibly corresponds to TRBD2 (6 bases). The length of the CDR3 is 13 residues. Between the trimmed V and J ends, which lost 0 bases and 9 bases, there was a span of 9 bases. CDR1 is SNHLY, CDR2 FYNNEI, per germline. The CDR3 reads CASSEALGGEQFF. CDR3 DNA sequence: TGTGCCAGCAGTGAAGCGCTGGGGGGTGAGCAGTTCTTC.

The rearrangement uses TRBV25-1 and TRBJ1-4; D is undetermined. Germline V gives CDR1 MGHDK, CDR2 SYGVNS. V was cut by 5 bases and J by 5 bases, with 12 bases left in between. This CDR3 spans 14 amino acids. CDR3 in DNA: TGTGCCAGCAGTCCTTGGAGTGGAAATGAAAAACTGTTTTTT. Translating it yields CASSPWSGNEKLFF. Using reference TRBV25-1 and TRBJ1-4 for the parts outside the CDR3, the full variable domain is EADIYQTPRYLVIGTGKKITLECSQTMGHDKMYWYQQDPGMELHLIHYSYGVNSTEKGDLSSESTVSRIRTEHFPLTLESARPSHTSQYLCASSPWSGNEKLFFGSGTQLSVL.

For the CDR3, the DNA is TGTGCCAGCAGTTTAGCCGGGACTAGCAATGAGCAGTTCTTC. Amino acids: CASSLAGTSNEQFF. The rearrangement links TRBV27 to TRBJ2-1, with 8 bases that match TRBD2. Germline V gives CDR1 MNHEY, CDR2 SMNVEV (reference sequence). This CDR3 is 14 amino acids long. With V trimmed by 2 bases and J by 6 bases, 3 bases remained unmatched.

The gene calls are TRBV27 and TRBJ2-3; weak D call: TRBD1 (5 bases). Germline V gene data show CDR1 as MNHEY and CDR2 as SMNVEV (reference sequence). Between the trimmed V and J ends, which lost 2 bases and 4 bases, there was a span of 7 bases. The CDR3 consists of 13 residues. As DNA, the CDR3 is TGTGCCAGCAGTTTAAGGGGTCCAGATACGCAGTATTTT. It encodes CASSLRGPDTQYF.

The rearrangement links TRBV7-9 to TRBJ2-7; tentative D call: TRBD1 (5 bases). Germline loops: CDR1 SEHNR, CDR2 FQNEAQ (reference sequence). The CDR3 is 16 amino acids. Between the trimmed V and J ends, which lost 1 base and 1 base, there was a span of 14 bases. CDR3 loop: CASSLGRGLASYEQYF. The CDR3 DNA sequence: TGTGCCAGCAGCTTAGGTAGGGGCTTAGCTTCCTACGAGCAGTACTTC.

This chain links TRBV7-2 with TRBJ2-5; D perhaps matches TRBD2 (7 bases). CDR1 SGHTA and CDR2 FQGNSA come from the germline V gene. CDR3 length: 19 amino acids. Between the trimmed V and J ends, which lost 2 bases and 3 bases, there was a span of 25 bases. This CDR3 reads CASSLRALGALADKETQYF. CDR3 sequence (DNA): TGTGCCAGCAGCTTACGGGCTCTGGGGGCTCTAGCGGACAAAGAGACCCAGTACTTC.

This rearrangement joins TRBV7-2 to TRBJ2-7; TRBD1 matches 12 bases. V shed 5 bases and J 4 bases; nucleotides not matched to a gene: 6. This CDR3 spans 15 amino acids. Germline V lookup: CDR1 SGHTA, CDR2 FQGNSA. This CDR3 is CASSARDRGLYEQYF. As DNA, the CDR3 is TGTGCCAGCAGCGCCCGGGACAGGGGGCTTTACGAGCAGTACTTC.

V and J are TRBV6-1 and TRBJ2-5, with 7 bases identical to TRBD2. Germline V gives CDR1 MNHNS, CDR2 SASEGT. The CDR3 is made up of 14 amino acids. With 3 bases clipped from V and 1 base from J, the junction kept 2 bases outside the gene matches. DNA of the CDR3: TGTGCCAGCAGTGACGGGGGGTCCCAAGAGACCCAGTACTTC. This sequence encodes CASSDGGSQETQYF.

Written as DNA, the CDR3 is TGCAGCGTTGAATTTACGGACAGCCAAGAGACCCAGTACTTC. Amino acids: CSVEFTDSQETQYF. The chain combines TRBV29-1 with TRBJ2-5; tentatively, D is TRBD1 (6 bases). This CDR3 has 14 amino acids. V lost 2 bases, J lost 1 base, and 11 bases lay in between. The germline V gene encodes CDR1 SQVTM and CDR2 ANQGSEA. The variable domain in full, with the rest retrieved from reference TRBV29-1 and TRBJ2-5, is SAVISQKPSRDICQRGTSLTIQCQVDSQVTMMFWYRQQPGQSLTLIATANQGSEATYESGFVIDKFPISRPNLTFSTLTVSNMSPEDSSIYLCSVEFTDSQETQYFGPGTRLLVL.

The chain uses TRBV21-1 and TRBJ1-5; the table assigns TRBD1, which was not confirmed against the DNA. TRBV21-1 is a documented pseudogene. The CDR3 runs to 16 residues. CDR3 coding DNA: TGTGCCAGCGCTAGTGGGACAGAGCTTAGCAATCAGCCCCAGCATTTT. Its protein is CASASGTELSNQPQHF.

V usage is TRBV4-3 and J usage is TRBJ1-1, with D perhaps TRBD1 (6 bases). V lost 1 base to trimming and J lost 1 base, with 16 bases between them. CDR3 length: 17 amino acids. Germline V gives CDR1 LGHNA, CDR2 YSLEER. The CDR3 is CASSQVGQLRRNTEAFF. As DNA, the CDR3 is TGCGCCAGCAGCCAAGTAGGACAGTTAAGAAGGAACACTGAAGCTTTCTTT.

This clone was detected once. The chain is built from TRBV19 and TRBJ1-1; maybe TRBD1 (5 bases). The length of the CDR3 is 14 residues. Trimming took off 3 bases at V and 2 bases at J, with 10 bases between the two ends. The V gene's germline CDR1 is LNHDA and CDR2 SQIVND (reference sequence). CDR3 residues: CASSIRTRNTEAFF. The CDR3 nucleotides read TGTGCCAGTAGTATTAGGACACGTAACACTGAAGCTTTCTTT.

This chain uses TRBV6-5 with TRBJ1-1, with a tentative D call TRBD1 (6 bases). CDR3 length equals 14 residues. Trimming pared 6 bases from V and 4 bases from J, leaving 15 bases between. Germline-derived CDR1 and CDR2 are MNHEY and SVGAGI. The CDR3 protein is CASSLLGGATEAFF. DNA for the CDR3: TGTGCCAGCAGCCTGCTAGGGGGAGCCACTGAAGCTTTCTTT.

J is TRBJ1-2 and V is TRBV11-2; 8 bases match TRBD1. The CDR3 runs to 14 residues. In germline, CDR1 is SGHAT, CDR2 FQNNGV. V was pared by 5 bases and J by 5 bases, with 7 bases of the junction left unmatched. CDR3 region: CASSLPRGLYGYTF. Written as DNA, the CDR3 is TGTGCCAGCAGCCTCCCCAGGGGGCTATATGGCTACACCTTC.

The genes are TRBV7-9 and TRBJ1-2; D is perhaps TRBD1 (5 bases). The V end lost 2 bases, the J end lost 4 bases, and 8 bases lay between the germline ends. Germline V CDR1 and CDR2: SEHNR, FQNEAQ (reference sequence). The CDR3 is made up of 13 amino acids. CDR3 amino acids: CASSLPGGYGYTF. CDR3 bases: TGTGCCAGCAGCTTACCGGGGGGCTATGGCTACACCTTC.

This clone appeared a few times. The chain uses TRBV2 and TRBJ1-5; 7 bases line up with TRBD1. V trimming: 6 bases; J trimming: 0 bases; junction bases outside the gene matches: 14. This CDR3 has 18 residues. Germline V lookup: CDR1 SNHLY, CDR2 FYNNEI. As DNA, the CDR3 is TGTGCCAGCAGAGGTGAGGGGGCCAATGCCTATAGCAATCAGCCCCAGCATTTT. Its protein is CASRGEGANAYSNQPQHF.

The rearrangement uses TRBV4-2 and TRBJ2-5; D is unclear. Trimming removed 3 bases from V and 5 bases from J, with 13 bases in between. The germline CDR1 and CDR2 sequences are LGHNA and YNFKEQ. This CDR3 is built from 14 residues. DNA of the CDR3: TGTGCCAGCAGCCATTTATCCCAACAGGAGACCCAGTACTTC. Its translation: CASSHLSQQETQYF.

This clone was seen only a few times. The genes are TRBV6-6 and TRBJ2-1; TRBD1 agrees at 7 bases. The V segment lost 2 bases and the J segment 7 bases; nucleotides outside the gene matches: 5. The CDR3 runs 14 residues. The germline gives CDR1 MNHNY, CDR2 SVGAGI (reference sequence). The CDR3 protein is CASSYGQDRNEQFF. CDR3 coding DNA: TGTGCCAGCAGTTACGGACAGGATCGAAATGAGCAGTTCTTC.

This clone has a handful of counts. The CDR3 loop is CASSHLTGVNTEAFF. CDR3 DNA: TGCGCCAGCAGCCATTTGACAGGAGTAAACACTGAAGCTTTCTTT. This sequence joins TRBV5-1 and TRBJ1-1; possible D gene TRBD1, 6 bases. The V and J ends lost 4 bases and 2 bases respectively, with 15 bases between them. This CDR3 contains 15 residues. Germline lookup yields CDR1 SGHRS and CDR2 YFSETQ.